The subject of this entry is one TCR beta chain. Sequenced by immunoSEQ multiplex PCR; TCRdb stores in-frame clones only, minus some. The sample carries 550,000 to 800,000 clones, 70% to 90% recorded once. This sample is drawn from a study of shared T cell receptors in the human thymus. The CDR3 extends over 16 amino acids. CDR1 is MGHRA and CDR2 is YSYEKL in the germline V gene. V shed 6 bases and J shed 6 bases, with 23 bases lying between them. The same specimen was also included in a second study, on human thymus T cells. From that paper: Thymus specimens were resections from corrective heart surgery. The authors found apparently biased V and J gene usage in thymic and blood repertoires.

V and J are TRBV4-1 and TRBJ2-5; D uncertain. Sequencing was carried out using thymocytes. This TCR was recovered from a girl under three years old with a congenital heart defect. CDR3 region: CASSPRRPVSTKTQYF. The CDR3 bases are TGCGCCAGCAGTCCAAGGCGGCCGGTGTCTACGAAGACCCAGTACTTC.